This TCR beta chain is drawn from a study of shared T cell receptors in the human thymus. Here immunoSEQ multiplex PCR was the method, and the copy in TCRdb shows in-frame clones only, minus some. There are some 400,000 clones in the sample; 85% to 95% occur only once, and approximately 0.02% lies in the top ten. Germline trimming cut 3 bases from V and 3 bases from J; bases unmatched to any gene: 9. This CDR3 spans 18 amino acids. The V gene's germline CDR1 is LNHDA and CDR2 SQIVND (reference sequence). The chain is built from TRBV19 and TRBJ2-2; 11 bases line up with TRBD2. The receptor comes from a human donor. Material: thymocytes. DNA of the CDR3: TGTGCCAGTAGTATTCGAACTAGCGGGAGTGGCCACACCGGGGAGCTGTTTTTT. This gives the protein CASSIRTSGSGHTGELFF.